The rows below give T cell receptor beta chains drawn from one sample of a study of T cells in Graves' hyperthyroidism and ophthalmopathy. TCRdb reprocessed the multiplex PCR reads via MiXCR and lists one record per CDR3 protein. The data contain roughly 100,000 distinct CDR3 sequences, approximately 50% of them singletons. Specimen: blood. Receptor source: a man between 40 and 49 years old with Graves' hyperthyroidism. Each CDR3 is given with its conserved first and last residue. A D gene is named only where the DNA matches it firmly. For some rows the clone size is stated as once, few or many, or as a class when expanded; others skip it.

j_call d_call clone_size v_call cdr3_nt cdr3_aa
TRBJ2-1 - - TRBV10-3 TGTGCCATCAGTGAGGACGGCTACAATGAGCAGTTCTTC CAISEDGYNEQFF
TRBJ2-7 - - TRBV20-1 TGCAGTGCCAGCAGCCAGCAGGGAAGCGAGCAGTACTTC CSASSQQGSEQYF
TRBJ1-2 - - TRBV20-1 TGCAGTGCCCCGGATGAGGGGATCGGCTACACCTTC CSAPDEGIGYTF
TRBJ1-1 - many TRBV19 TGTGCCAGTATCGAGGTTGGGAACACTGAAGCTTTCTTT CASIEVGNTEAFF
TRBJ2-5 - many TRBV7-2 TGTGCCAGCAGCTTATCGCAGGGAAACCAAGAGACCCAGTACTTC CASSLSQGNQETQYF
TRBJ2-7 - - TRBV12-3/TRBV12-4 TGTGCCAGCAGCCCTCTAGGGGCCTACGAGCAGTACTTC CASSPLGAYEQYF
TRBJ2-7 - many TRBV6-1 TGTGCCAGCAGTGAAGGGTGGGGGATGAAGGACGAGCAGTACTTC CASSEGWGMKDEQYF
TRBJ1-4 - - TRBV11-2 TGTGCCAGCAGCTCACCGCGGGTAGCGGGATTT CASSSPRVAGF
TRBJ2-5 TRBD2 - TRBV25-1 TGTGCCAGCAGTCCTGGGGGACTAGCGGGGGAGACCCAGTACTTC CASSPGGLAGETQYF
TRBJ2-1 - many TRBV2 TGTGCCAGCAGTTTCGACAGTATATACAATGAGCAGTTCTTC CASSFDSIYNEQFF
TRBJ1-2 - many TRBV27 TGTGCCAGCAGTCGAACGGCTTTGGATGGCTACACCTTC CASSRTALDGYTF
TRBJ2-2 - - TRBV2 TGTGCCAGCAATAGGGAGCTGTTTTTT CASNRELFF
TRBJ2-1 - many TRBV10-2 TGCGCCAGCACGGGGCCCTGGGACAATGAGCAGTTCTTC CASTGPWDNEQFF
TRBJ2-1 - many TRBV7-8 TGTGCCAGCAGCTTCGGCTTTGGCCTGCTCAATGAGCAGTTCTTC CASSFGFGLLNEQFF
TRBJ2-7 TRBD1 few TRBV5-6 TGTGCCAGCAGCCCTGGGACAGGGGTGTACGAGCAGTACTTC CASSPGTGVYEQYF
TRBJ2-5 TRBD1 - TRBV7-8 TGTGCCAGCAGCCAGGACAGGCAAGAGACCCAGTACTTC CASSQDRQETQYF
TRBJ2-5 - few TRBV24-1 TGTGCCACCAGTGACCGGGGGACAGCCTCTAGGAAGCGGGAGTTCTTAGAGACCCAGTACTTC CATSDRGTASRKREFLETQYF
TRBJ1-1 TRBD1 many TRBV7-9 TGTGCCAGCAGCTCACGGACAGGGCTGATGAACACTGAAGCTTTCTTT CASSSRTGLMNTEAFF
TRBJ2-7 - - TRBV24-1 TGTGCCACCAGTGAGGCGGGGTCCCCGTATAATGAGCAGTACTTC CATSEAGSPYNEQYF
TRBJ1-6 - many TRBV19 TGTGCCAGTAGTATAGATGGAGGGGGTGATTCACCCCTCCACTTT CASSIDGGGDSPLHF
TRBJ1-2 TRBD1 once TRBV2 TGTGCCAGCAGATCAGGGGGCTACTCCTTC CASRSGGYSF
TRBJ1-2 TRBD1 many TRBV5-1 TGCGCCAGCAGCCTCCCATCAGGACAGGGGACTAACTATGGCTACACCTTC CASSLPSGQGTNYGYTF
TRBJ2-2 TRBD1 once TRBV6-4 TGTGCCAGCAGTGACACAGGGGGCATCACCGGGGAGCTGTTTTTT CASSDTGGITGELFF
TRBJ2-5 - - TRBV20-1 TGCAGCGTAAGGGACGGGCAAGAGACCCAGTACTTC CSVRDGQETQYF
TRBJ2-3 - - TRBV7-9 TGTGCCAGCAGCCCCTCGACGGACTGCACAGATACGCAGTATTTT CASSPSTDCTDTQYF
TRBJ1-1 TRBD1 - TRBV20-1 TGCAGTGCTAGGAAGGGGGGGACAGGGAAAACTGAAGCTTTCTTT CSARKGGTGKTEAFF
TRBJ1-5 - few TRBV6-6 TGTGCCAGCAGTTTTACATACCCGGACAGAAGGAGCAATCAGCCCCAGCATTTT CASSFTYPDRRSNQPQHF
TRBJ1-5 - - TRBV24-1 TGTGCCACCAGTGAACCTGGACAGCCCCAGCATTTT CATSEPGQPQHF
TRBJ2-7 - many TRBV7-9 TGTGCCAGCAGCTTAACAGGGACAACTGACTACGAGCAGTACTTC CASSLTGTTDYEQYF
TRBJ1-2 - - TRBV7-6 TGTGCCAGCAGCTTAGGGGGGGAGGGAAACTATGGCTACACCTTC CASSLGGEGNYGYTF
TRBJ2-5 - many TRBV5-8 TGTGCCAGCAGCCAGGGGGGGACCGAGGAGACCCAGTACTTC CASSQGGTEETQYF
TRBJ2-1 - - TRBV30 TGTGCCTGGAGCCTTAGCTACAATGAGCAGTTCTTC CAWSLSYNEQFF
TRBJ1-5 TRBD1 many TRBV19 TGTGCCAGTAGTAACTGGGGACAGGGGGTACAGCCCCAGCATTTT CASSNWGQGVQPQHF
TRBJ2-5 - many TRBV5-6 TGTGCCAGCAGCTTGGTAGGACAACTGAACCAAGAGACCCAGTACTTC CASSLVGQLNQETQYF
TRBJ2-1 - many TRBV29-1 TGCAGCGTTGAGGGCAGCAATGAGCAGTTCTTC CSVEGSNEQFF
TRBJ2-1 TRBD2 few TRBV12-3/TRBV12-4 TGTGCCAGCAGTTTATGGGCTGGCGGGGGTCACAATGAGCAGTTCTTC CASSLWAGGGHNEQFF
TRBJ1-2 - many TRBV20-1 TGCAGTGCTAGAGATCGCCTTGGAGTGGACTATGGCTACACCTTC CSARDRLGVDYGYTF
TRBJ2-7 TRBD2 - TRBV10-3 TGTGCCATCAGTGGGGGGGGTAGCTCCTACGAGCAGTACTTC CAISGGGSSYEQYF
TRBJ1-6 - many TRBV12-3/TRBV12-4 TGTGCCAGCACCTTGGGCTGGCGGCAGACGAATTCACCCCTCCACTTT CASTLGWRQTNSPLHF
TRBJ2-3 - - TRBV6-2/TRBV6-3 TGTGCCAGCAGTTACTCCGGGGGCGCAGATACGCAGTATTTT CASSYSGGADTQYF
TRBJ2-2 TRBD2 - TRBV19 TGTGCCAGTAGTATAAGGGGACTAGCGGGAGGATCCGGGGAGCTGTTTTTT CASSIRGLAGGSGELFF
TRBJ2-7 - - TRBV29-1 TGCAGCGCCGGGACCCTCCCTGGTCAGTACTTC CSAGTLPGQYF
TRBJ1-2 - - TRBV19 - CAWSVRRDGYGCTF
TRBJ2-3 TRBD2 - TRBV2 TGTGCCAGCAGTGGACTAGCGGTAATCACAGATACGCAGTATTTT CASSGLAVITDTQYF
TRBJ2-1 - few TRBV6-1 TGTGCCAGCAGTGAAAGTCTAACAGGGACCTTGTGGGAGCAGTTCTTC CASSESLTGTLWEQFF
TRBJ2-1 TRBD2 many TRBV2 TGTGCCAGCAGTGAAGCGCTTGGACTAGGGTCCTACAATGAGCAGTTCTTC CASSEALGLGSYNEQFF
TRBJ1-4 TRBD1 many TRBV7-9 TGTGCCAGCAGTCTCGGGACAGTCGATGTTGGAAAACTGTTTTTT CASSLGTVDVGKLFF